Below, 31 T cell receptor beta chains from the same sample are listed, as sequenced in a study of blood T cell repertoires in COVID-19 (dated by TCRdb to between 2020 and 2021). Library prep was done by the immunoSEQ multiplex PCR assay. Entries here come from immuneACCESS through TCRdb and include only in-frame sequences with V and J called. Some clones fail to appear in such tables; in the studies checked, an unresolved V gene covers under half of the shortfall, and the cause of the remainder is unknown. Recorded for this sample are a few hundred thousand clones; about four fifths of them occurred a single time. Roughly 1.1% of the sample rests with the top ten. Sequencing was performed on peripheral blood. The receptors stem from a woman in her 50s with acute or convalescent COVID-19.

The J gene is TRBJ2-5, the V gene TRBV7-2, with 9 bases matching TRBD2. The CDR3 runs 14 residues. V was pared by 3 bases and J by 7 bases, with 6 bases of the junction left unmatched. From germline, CDR1 is SGHTA and CDR2 FQGNSA. The CDR3 region is CASSFSGSGVTQYF. CDR3 DNA sequence: TGTGCCAGCAGCTTTAGCGGGAGTGGGGTGACCCAGTACTTC.

This clone was counted a single time. The chain uses TRBV19 and TRBJ2-1; TRBD1 aligns across 10 bases. The CDR3 is 16 amino acids. Germline V lookup: CDR1 LNHDA, CDR2 SQIVND (reference sequence). V trimming: 3 bases; J trimming: 4 bases; junction bases outside the gene matches: 6. The CDR3 DNA reads TGTGCCAGTAGTATGTATGGGGACAGGGGTTACAATGAGCAGTTCTTC. This codes for CASSMYGDRGYNEQFF.

The V call is TRBV5-1, the J call TRBJ1-1, with a possible D match to TRBD1 (5 bases). V lost 6 bases, J lost 1 base, and 13 bases lay in between. CDR3 size: 14 residues. In germline, CDR1 is SGHRS, CDR2 YFSETQ. The CDR3 spells CASTDAGQNTEAFF. The CDR3 nucleotides are TGCGCCAGCACAGATGCGGGGCAGAACACTGAAGCTTTCTTT.

The J gene is TRBJ2-2, the V gene TRBV5-1, with D possibly matching TRBD1 (6 bases). Germline lookup yields CDR1 SGHRS and CDR2 YFSETQ. This CDR3 contains 15 residues. V was clipped by 4 bases and J by 1 base, with 11 bases between them. The CDR3 nucleotides read TGCGCCAGCAGCCCCTGGACAGAGAACACCGGGGAGCTGTTTTTT. It translates to CASSPWTENTGELFF.

V and J are TRBV15 and TRBJ2-7, with no clear D. The germline CDR1 and CDR2 sequences are LNHNV and YYDKDF (reference sequence). CDR3 length: 13 amino acids. V was trimmed by 3 bases and J by 2 bases, leaving 8 bases between them. The CDR3 spells CATSSNTAYEQYV. The CDR3, as DNA: TGTGCCACCAGCAGTAATACGGCCTACGAGCAGTACGTC.

The V and J genes are TRBV7-3 and TRBJ2-5; TRBD2 might be the D (5 bases). CDR3 length equals 15 residues. Germline lookup yields CDR1 SGHTA and CDR2 FQGTGA. Trimming took off 0 bases at V and 4 bases at J, with 12 bases between the two ends. The CDR3 nucleotides are TGTGCCAGCAGCTTAACATCTTCAAGCGGAGAGACCCAGTACTTC. It encodes CASSLTSSSGETQYF.

V usage is TRBV4-1 and J usage is TRBJ2-3; TRBD2 matches at 13 bases. V shed 1 base and J 0 bases; nucleotides not matched to a gene: 4. The V gene's germline CDR1 is MGHRA and CDR2 YSYEKL. The CDR3 totals 18 residues. The CDR3 reads CASSQVLAGGGSTDTQYF. CDR3 sequence (DNA): TGCGCCAGCAGCCAAGTACTAGCGGGGGGGGGAAGCACAGATACGCAGTATTTT.

This clone was counted between two and nine times. The chain combines TRBV3-1 (or the pseudogene TRBV3-2) with TRBJ1-2; no reliable D call. V lost 6 bases to trimming and J lost 5 bases, with 22 bases between them. The germline CDR1 and CDR2 sequences are LGHDT and YNNKEL (reference sequence). This CDR3 is 16 amino acids long. CDR3: CASSPARDITPYGYTF. The CDR3 DNA is TGTGCCAGCAGTCCAGCACGAGACATAACCCCTTATGGCTACACCTTC.

The gene calls are TRBV11-3 and TRBJ1-2; no clear D. CDR1 is SGHNT and CDR2 is YENEEA in the germline V gene. Trimming shortened V by 5 bases and J by 10 bases, and 17 bases separated the two germline ends. The CDR3 runs to 13 residues. CDR3 bases: TGTGCCAGCAGCGACGGCCCGAACAGAAACTACACCTTC. Translated, it gives CASSDGPNRNYTF.

The CDR3 here is CASSRLGETQYF. DNA of the CDR3: TGTGCCAGCAGCCGACTCGGTGAGACCCAGTACTTC. J is TRBJ2-5 and V is TRBV7-9; D uncertain. CDR3 length: 12 residues. The germline gives CDR1 SEHNR, CDR2 FQNEAQ (reference sequence). With 5 bases removed from V and 5 bases from J, the gap between germline ends came to 9 bases.

This chain links TRBV7-9 with TRBJ2-1; possibly TRBD2 for D (5 bases). This CDR3 region has 13 residues. CDR1 and CDR2 from the germline V gene are SEHNR and FQNEAQ (reference sequence). V lost 7 bases and J lost 6, with 13 bases in between. The DNA of the CDR3 is TGTGCCAGCACCCGAGACTACCCCAATGAGCAGTTCTTC. Protein product: CASTRDYPNEQFF.

The CDR3 here is CASSMRNEDSPLHF. CDR3 bases: TGTGCCAGTAGTATGCGGAACGAGGATTCACCCCTCCACTTT. The chain carries TRBV19 and TRBJ1-6; D unclear. Germline assignment: CDR1 LNHDA and CDR2 SQIVND (reference sequence). V lost 3 bases, J lost 8 bases, and 11 bases lay in between. The CDR3 is 14 amino acids.

The CDR3 DNA sequence: TGTGCCAGCAGGCGACAGGGCCAAGAGACCCAGTACTTC. Protein sequence: CASRRQGQETQYF. This chain connects TRBV5-4 to TRBJ2-5; 7 bases map to TRBD1. CDR1 and CDR2 from the germline V gene are SGHNT and YYREEE (reference sequence). This CDR3 spans 13 amino acids. V lost 5 bases, J lost 1 base, and 2 bases stayed unmatched.

This chain connects TRBV7-9 to TRBJ1-2, with a tentative D call TRBD1 (5 bases). Germline CDR1 is SEHNR and CDR2 is FQNEAQ (reference sequence). CDR3 length: 14 amino acids. V lost 2 bases, J lost 4 bases, and 11 bases lay in between. The CDR3 nucleotides are TGTGCCAGCAGCTTATTCGGACAACCCTATGGCTACACCTTC. This sequence encodes CASSLFGQPYGYTF.

The chain employs TRBV20-1 and TRBJ2-1; no reliable D call. Germline V lookup: CDR1 DFQATT, CDR2 SNEGSKA (reference sequence). Trimming pared 3 bases from V and 5 bases from J, leaving 5 bases between. The CDR3 loop spans 11 amino acids. The CDR3 spells CSASRDNEQFF. CDR3 DNA sequence: TGCAGTGCTAGCCGGGACAATGAGCAGTTCTTC.

The gene calls are TRBV25-1 and TRBJ2-7; tentatively, D is TRBD2 (6 bases). The V gene lost 0 bases and the J gene lost 3 bases, with 12 bases spanning the gap. The CDR3 has 15 amino acids. Looked up from germline, CDR1 is MGHDK and CDR2 is SYGVNS. The CDR3 nucleotides read TGTGCCAGCAGTGAATATGGCGGGATGAACTACGAGCAGTACTTC. Translating gives CASSEYGGMNYEQYF.

The chain uses TRBV7-2 and TRBJ2-1, with TRBD2 identical over 9 bases. J lost 2 bases, V lost 6 bases, and 5 bases had no gene match. The CDR3 covers 15 residues. The germline V gene encodes CDR1 SGHTA and CDR2 FQGNSA. CDR3 in amino acids: CASRIAGAPYNEQFF. In nucleotides, the CDR3 is TGTGCCAGCAGAATAGCGGGGGCCCCCTACAATGAGCAGTTCTTC. Looking up the rest from reference TRBV7-2 and TRBJ2-1 gives the full variable domain: GAGVSQSPSNKVTEKGKDVELRCDPISGHTALYWYRQSLGQGLEFLIYFQGNSAPDKSGLPSDRFSAERTGGSVSTLTIQRTQQEDSAVYLCASRIAGAPYNEQFFGPGTRLTVL.

The CDR3 coding sequence is TGTGCCAGCAGCTTGGGGAGTTACTACGAGCAGTACTTC. As protein: CASSLGSYYEQYF. The chain recombines TRBV5-5 with TRBJ2-7; D is ambiguous. The V end lost 0 bases, the J end lost 3 bases, and 7 bases lay between the germline ends. There are 13 residues in the CDR3. Germline CDR1 is SGHKS and CDR2 is YYEKEE (reference sequence).

The chain uses TRBV30 and TRBJ1-3; no reliable D call. CDR3 length: 18 residues. V gave up 2 bases and J gave up 1 base, with 21 bases separating them. Germline CDR1 GTSNPN, CDR2 SVGIG (reference sequence). The CDR3 bases are TGTGCCTGGAGTAGCCATTTCGAGGTCCGGAGGTCTGGAAACACCATATATTTT. It encodes CAWSSHFEVRRSGNTIYF.

In DNA form, the CDR3 reads TGTGCCAGCAGCTTTACGGGCGGGGGTGACACTGAAGCTTTCTTT. Residues: CASSFTGGGDTEAFF. The rearrangement joins TRBV5-6 to TRBJ1-1; perhaps TRBD1 as D (5 bases). This CDR3 has 15 residues. The V end lost 2 bases, the J end lost 3 bases, and 14 bases lay between the germline ends. The germline gives CDR1 SGHDT, CDR2 YYEEEE.

The CDR3 reads CASRDRTGGADTQYF. The CDR3 DNA sequence: TGTGCCAGCAGAGACCGAACAGGGGGTGCAGATACGCAGTATTTT. V usage is TRBV5-4 and J usage is TRBJ2-3; 8 nucleotides agree with TRBD1. CDR3 length: 15 residues. Trimming cost V 5 bases and J 4 bases; bases outside gene matches: 9. CDR1 and CDR2 (germline): SGHNT, YYREEE (reference sequence).

The chain couples TRBV5-4 to TRBJ2-3, with 10 bases that match TRBD1. The germline gives CDR1 SGHNT, CDR2 YYREEE (reference sequence). The CDR3 covers 17 residues. V dropped 3 bases and J dropped 2; count of bases not matched to a gene: 9. In DNA, the CDR3 is TGTGCCAGCAGCTCGACAGGGGGCAGATCCTCCACAGATACGCAGTATTTT. Residues: CASSSTGGRSSTDTQYF.

The CDR3 region has the DNA TGTGCCAGCAGTTACTCGGGGGACAATACCTACGAGCAGTACGTC. It codes for CASSYSGDNTYEQYV. The chain carries TRBV6-2 or TRBV6-3 and TRBJ2-7; TRBD1 is a possible D gene (6 bases). Germline lookup yields CDR1 MNHEY and CDR2 SVGEGT. Trimming pared 0 bases from V and 2 bases from J, leaving 11 bases between. CDR3 length: 15 amino acids.

The chain employs TRBV28 and TRBJ1-2, with D perhaps TRBD1 (5 bases). This CDR3 has 13 amino acids. Trimming shortened V by 3 bases and J by 0 bases, and 5 bases separated the two germline ends. Germline V lookup: CDR1 MDHEN, CDR2 SYDVKM. As DNA, the CDR3 is TGTGCCAGCAGTTTGACAGCTAACTATGGCTACACCTTC. Protein: CASSLTANYGYTF.

V is TRBV28 and J is TRBJ2-7; 9 bases agree with TRBD1. V gave up 5 bases and J gave up 5 bases; unmatched junction bases: 10. This CDR3 is built from 15 residues. Germline CDR1 is MDHEN and CDR2 is SYDVKM. CDR3 DNA sequence: TGTGCCAGCAGTACGGCCGGGACAGGGTTCCACGAGCAGTACGTC. Its translation is CASSTAGTGFHEQYV.

The gene calls are TRBV9 and TRBJ1-2; TRBD1 aligns across 7 bases. Germline CDR1 is SGDLS and CDR2 is YYNGEE. The CDR3 length is 13 residues. V was clipped by 4 bases and J by 2 bases; unmatched bases: 2. The chain's CDR3 is CASSQGQNYGYTF. Here the CDR3 DNA reads TGTGCCAGCAGCCAGGGACAGAACTATGGCTACACCTTC.

The gene calls are TRBV4-1 and TRBJ2-7; 7 bases agree with TRBD2. Germline lookup yields CDR1 MGHRA and CDR2 YSYEKL. This CDR3 region has 16 residues. V lost 0 bases, J lost 4 bases, and 9 bases stayed unmatched. The CDR3 region is CASSQEGGSTLYEQYF. For the CDR3, the DNA is TGCGCCAGCAGCCAAGAGGGCGGGAGTACGCTGTACGAGCAGTACTTC.

The chain has TRBV28 and TRBJ1-2; 9 bases are shared with TRBD1. The germline gives CDR1 MDHEN, CDR2 SYDVKM. This CDR3 spans 15 amino acids. V lost 5 bases to trimming and J lost 8 bases; unmatched junction nucleotides: 12. As DNA, the CDR3 is TGTGCCAGCAGTGTACCGGGACAGGGTTTCGGAGGCTACACCTTC. Amino acids: CASSVPGQGFGGYTF.

In its sample, this clone was seen a few times. CDR3 DNA: TGTGCCAGCAGCCTTAGACTAGCGGCCCTCGCAGAGCAGTTCTTC. It specifies CASSLRLAALAEQFF. J is TRBJ2-1 and V is TRBV14, with 9 nucleotides matching TRBD2. Germline lookup yields CDR1 SGHDN and CDR2 FVKESK. The trim removed 4 bases at V and 10 bases at J, leaving 11 bases unmatched. There are 15 residues in the CDR3.

The chain links TRBV7-2 to TRBJ2-1; TRBD1 aligns across 9 bases. The V and J ends lost 5 bases and 9 bases, in that order; junction bases with no gene match: 14. Germline CDR1 SGHTA, CDR2 FQGNSA. CDR3 size: 16 residues. CDR3 amino acids: CASSPPGQGFFGEQFF. CDR3 coding DNA: TGTGCCAGCAGCCCGCCGGGACAGGGATTTTTCGGTGAGCAGTTCTTC.

The CDR3 DNA follows: TGTGCCAGCAGCCTCGACAGGGTTGACGGCTACACCTTC. Translating it yields CASSLDRVDGYTF. The V call is TRBV12-3 or TRBV12-4, the J call TRBJ1-2, with TRBD1 matching over 7 bases. Trimming took 6 bases from V and 8 from J; bases not matched to a gene: 9. The CDR3 extends over 13 amino acids.